The entry below describes one T cell receptor beta chain. The antigen is not known. Separation from the approximately 690-subject first cohort characterized the roughly 130-subject validation cohort, to which the donors belonged. The data were taken from a study of cytomegalovirus exposure and HLA in healthy donors. Produced via immunoSEQ multiplex PCR; TCRdb's table is partial and in-frame only. The sample lists over 85,000 clones; approximately 90% were seen once. Study findings and constraints: Some TCR beta chains (roughly 150 of them) were listed as cytomegalovirus-associated. Some public TCRs appeared in many individuals, while most sequences were rare.

Trimming cost V 1 base and J 4 bases, with 10 bases left between them. This CDR3 comprises 14 residues. Germline V gene sequence: CDR1 SEHNR, CDR2 FQNEAQ (reference sequence). J is TRBJ2-5 and V is TRBV7-9, with D possibly TRBD1 on 6 matching bases. Sequenced sample: PBMCs. The sequence was obtained from a woman aged 18-29 years in good health and CMV-seronegative. The CDR3 coding sequence is TGTGCCAGCAGCTTAGGAGGGGGTGCAGAGACCCAGTACTTC. Residues: CASSLGGGAETQYF.